The text below deals with one TCR beta chain. No antigen is known for it. There are no base qualities to consult, and no much larger clone falls within one base. V is reduced by 3 bases and J by 1 base, leaving a spacing of 7 bases between them. CDR1 LNHNV and CDR2 YYDKDF were looked up in the germline V gene (reference sequence). The CDR3 numbers 14 residues from cysteine through phenylalanine. Just CDR3 DNA is preserved here, 42 bases in frame from base 1. Using the immunoSEQ Assay at Adaptive Biotechnologies, the researchers immunosequenced TCRbeta CDR3 regions from the extracted DNA. As for how the authors treated the data: To measure the absolute abundance of each unique TCRbeta CDR3, the sequences were collapsed and filtered. Clonality was calculated as 1 minus Pielou's evenness, using only productive in-frame rearrangements. Regional overlap tracked the top 100 nucleotide rearrangements across paired samples, with Morisita index comparing paired versus unrelated samples. Convergence of nucleotide rearrangements onto identical amino acid sequences was assessed with the immunoSEQ Rearrangement Details tool. TCRdb took over this immuneACCESS table, retaining in-frame rearrangements with V and J assigned. Such tables are incomplete; in checked studies, under half of the missing clones stem from an unresolved V gene, and the remainder is unexplained. D and trimming come from the DNA, and the V and J calls and clone size come from that table. The sample contains over 15,000 clones, over 60% of them found a single time. The biggest ten clones account for 5.5% to 6% of the sample.

This sample was included in a study of CXCR4 blockade with PD-1 therapy in pancreatic cancer (dated by TCRdb to the late 2010s). Study-level background: The study analyzed resected pancreatic ductal adenocarcinoma using multiplex immunohistochemistry and TCRbeta immunosequencing, along with ex vivo slice culture to test PD-1 and CXCR4 blockade. To assess intratumoral heterogeneity, two geographically distinct regions from each of roughly six tumors were TCR-sequenced. What the research found in general, with its limitations: Tumors had clonal expansion, with a mean productive clonality of about 0.13 compared with around 0.05 in healthy blood, yet clonality showed no correlation with survival. Because only TCRbeta chains were sequenced, true antigen-specificity overlap among the convergent dominant clones remained unconfirmed, awaiting paired alpha-beta single-cell sequencing. A strong correlation was found between the frequency of an amino acid clone and the number of distinct nucleotide rearrangements encoding that clone, which suggests convergent selection driven by common tumor antigens.

None of the patients whose archived tumor blocks were used had received neoadjuvant therapy prior to resection. For the preserved-tissue arm, the study drew on around 30 surgical resection samples taken from about two dozen pancreatic ductal adenocarcinoma patients who had not been treated previously. For the resection arm, ten 5-micron curls of FFPE tumor adjacent to the multiplex immunohistochemistry slide were used for DNA extraction. Input material: tumor tissue. The V gene is TRBV15 and the J gene is TRBJ2-4, with no confidently assigned D gene. The origin of this receptor is a human donor with pancreatic ductal adenocarcinoma. This receptor carries the CDR3 CATSRVMAKNIQYF. The nucleotide sequence reads TGTGCCACCAGCAGGGTAATGGCCAAAAACATTCAGTACTTC.